One sample yielded the 29 T cell receptor beta chains listed below, sequenced in a study of early T cells in non-severe SARS-CoV-2 infection. Each CDR3 protein gets one entry after TCRdb re-called the 5' RACE reads with MiXCR. The table lists tens of thousands of distinct CDR3 sequences, less than 20% of them singletons, with about 8.8% in the top ten. The sequencing here drew on whole blood, taken at baseline. These receptors originate from an adult who was a healthcare worker with PCR-confirmed SARS-CoV-2 infection or an uninfected control (not recorded which).

The rearrangement uses TRBV7-6 and TRBJ2-3; 7 bases align to TRBD2. From germline, CDR1 is SGHVS and CDR2 FNYEAQ. The CDR3 covers 17 residues. V lost 1 base and J lost 5; bases outside the gene matches: 12. The CDR3 reads CASSLVGGSGVKDTQYF. DNA for the CDR3: TGTGCCAGCAGCTTAGTTGGCGGGAGTGGGGTGAAAGATACGCAGTATTTT.

V gene TRBV30 combines with J gene TRBJ2-7, with a tentative D call TRBD2 (5 bases). This CDR3 is 14 amino acids long. V lost 0 bases and J lost 7, with 16 bases in between. Germline values: CDR1 GTSNPN, CDR2 SVGIG (reference sequence). The chain's CDR3 is CAWSVQSGSPEQYF. The CDR3 nucleotides are TGTGCCTGGAGTGTACAGTCGGGAAGTCCGGAGCAGTACTTC.

This clonotype was observed a handful of times. V usage is TRBV27 and J usage is TRBJ1-1; a weak D match, TRBD1 (5 bases). The V gene lost 6 bases and the J gene lost 4 bases, with 12 bases spanning the gap. In germline, CDR1 is MNHEY, CDR2 SMNVEV (reference sequence). The CDR3 contains 13 residues. DNA of the CDR3: TGTGCCAGCAGAATAAGGGGAGGCACTGAAGCTTTCTTT. It encodes CASRIRGGTEAFF.

This clonotype was detected only a few times. The chain carries TRBV7-2 and TRBJ2-1, with TRBD2 identical over 9 bases. Germline V lookup: CDR1 SGHTA, CDR2 FQGNSA. The CDR3 consists of 15 residues. V trimming: 5 bases; J trimming: 9 bases; junction bases outside the gene matches: 11. In nucleotides, the CDR3 is TGTGCCAGCAGCCGCGTGGGGGCGGGAGGGATTGAGCAGTTCTTC. Protein sequence: CASSRVGAGGIEQFF.

This clonotype was detected many times. The chain uses TRBV5-4 and TRBJ1-1, with a tentative D call TRBD1 (6 bases). Germline V gives CDR1 SGHNT, CDR2 YYREEE (reference sequence). The V gene lost 5 bases and the J gene lost 5 bases, with 13 bases spanning the gap. This CDR3 comprises 13 residues. The CDR3 DNA follows: TGTGCCAGCAGTTTTCAGGGGCTTACTGAAGCTTTCTTT. Residues: CASSFQGLTEAFF. The variable domain in full, completed from reference TRBV5-4 and TRBJ1-1, reads ETGVTQSPTHLIKTRGQQVTLRCSSQSGHNTVSWYQQALGQGPQFIFQYYREEENGRGNFPPRFSGLQFPNYSSELNVNALELDDSALYLCASSFQGLTEAFFGQGTRLTVV.

This clonotype occurred many times. V is TRBV12-3 or TRBV12-4 and J is TRBJ1-1; no definite D call. Trimming left V 6 bases short and J 1 base short, with 9 bases between. The CDR3 loop spans 13 amino acids. CDR3 in amino acids: CASSRYRNTEAFF. The CDR3 DNA reads TGTGCCAGCAGCCGATACCGGAACACTGAAGCTTTCTTT.

This clonotype was detected a few times. The chain uses TRBV5-5 and TRBJ1-5; D not resolved. Deletions cut 3 bases from V and 2 bases from J, with 12 bases between. In germline, CDR1 is SGHKS, CDR2 YYEKEE (reference sequence). The CDR3 contains 15 residues. The DNA for the CDR3 is TGTGCCAGCAGCTCTGACGCGGGTGGCAATCAGCCCCAGCATTTT. It is translated as CASSSDAGGNQPQHF. The variable domain in full, completed from reference TRBV5-5 and TRBJ1-5, reads DAGVTQSPTHLIKTRGQQVTLRCSPISGHKSVSWYQQVLGQGPQFIFQYYEKEERGRGNFPDRFSARQFPNYSSELNVNALLLGDSALYLCASSSDAGGNQPQHFGDGTRLSIL.

The rearrangement joins TRBV2 to TRBJ2-2, with D possibly matching TRBD1 (6 bases). CDR1 and CDR2 (germline): SNHLY, FYNNEI. The length of the CDR3 is 15 residues. Between the trimmed V and J ends, which lost 6 bases and 0 bases, there was a span of 11 bases. The CDR3 here is CASRRSGANTGELFF. The CDR3 DNA reads as TGTGCCAGCAGGAGGTCAGGGGCGAACACCGGGGAGCTGTTTTTT. The full variable domain, completed using reference TRBV2 and TRBJ2-2, is EPEVTQTPSHQVTQMGQEVILRCVPISNHLYFYWYRQILGQKVEFLVSFYNNEISEKSEIFDDQFSVERPDGSNFTLKIRSTKLEDSAMYFCASRRSGANTGELFFGEGSRLTVL.

This clonotype has a handful of counts. V gene TRBV28 combines with J gene TRBJ1-5; TRBD1 might be the D (5 bases). Germline CDR1 is MDHEN and CDR2 is SYDVKM. The ends were cut back, 7 bases at V and 3 bases at J, with 13 bases in the middle. The CDR3 contains 14 residues. The CDR3 DNA is TGTGCCAGCAACTCGCCAGGGCTCAATCAGCCCCAGCATTTT. Its protein is CASNSPGLNQPQHF.

This clonotype was observed a few times. The chain is built from TRBV30 and TRBJ1-1, with TRBD1 as a possible D gene (5 bases). V lost 0 bases and J 4 bases, leaving 12 bases between the germline ends. From germline, CDR1 is GTSNPN and CDR2 SVGIG (reference sequence). The CDR3 sequence is 14 residues long. CDR3 protein: CAWSVLRGRTEAFF. As DNA, the CDR3 is TGTGCCTGGAGTGTACTAAGGGGCCGCACTGAAGCTTTCTTT.

The V call is TRBV28, the J call TRBJ1-5; 9 bases match TRBD1. With V trimmed by 3 bases and J by 4 bases, 7 bases remained unmatched. The CDR3 runs 16 residues. Looked up from germline, CDR1 is MDHEN and CDR2 is SYDVKM. The CDR3 spells CASSFPKDRGNQPQHF. The CDR3 bases are TGTGCCAGCAGTTTCCCAAAGGACAGGGGAAATCAGCCCCAGCATTTT. Full variable domain (missing parts from reference TRBV28 and TRBJ1-5): DVKVTQSSRYLVKRTGEKVFLECVQDMDHENMFWYRQDPGLGLRLIYFSYDVKMKEKGDIPEGYSVSREKKERFSLILESASTNQTSMYLCASSFPKDRGNQPQHFGDGTRLSIL.

This chain uses TRBV27 with TRBJ2-2, with 7 bases that match TRBD1. Germline V lookup: CDR1 MNHEY, CDR2 SMNVEV (reference sequence). The V gene end was trimmed by 3 bases and the J gene end by 4 bases; junction bases not matched to a gene: 5. This CDR3 has 15 residues. In DNA form, the CDR3 reads TGTGCCAGCAGTTTGAAGGGACAGACCACCGGGGAGCTGTTTTTT. Protein: CASSLKGQTTGELFF.

In this sample, this clonotype turned up many times. The chain recombines TRBV5-5 with TRBJ2-3; D remains ambiguous. The CDR3 runs 15 residues. The germline CDR1 and CDR2 sequences are SGHKS and YYEKEE (reference sequence). Between the trimmed V and J ends, which lost 2 bases and 4 bases, there was a span of 14 bases. CDR3 nucleotides: TGTGCCAGCAGCTTCACTGGGTCGGCCTCAGATACGCAGTATTTT. Translating gives CASSFTGSASDTQYF.

This clonotype was recorded a few times. The chain joins TRBV25-1 to TRBJ2-7; 8 positions match TRBD2. From germline, CDR1 is MGHDK and CDR2 SYGVNS. V trimming: 7 bases; J trimming: 5 bases; junction bases outside the gene matches: 7. The CDR3 runs 13 residues. The CDR3 loop is CASKRAGGHEQYF. CDR3 DNA sequence: TGTGCCAGCAAAAGGGCGGGAGGCCACGAGCAGTACTTC.

This clonotype occurred many times. The J gene is TRBJ2-2, the V gene TRBV28, with no clear D. This CDR3 is built from 13 residues. Germline V CDR1 and CDR2: MDHEN, SYDVKM. V was cut by 3 bases and J by 4 bases, with 6 bases left in between. The CDR3 spells CASSLGITGELFF. The CDR3 nucleotides are TGTGCCAGCAGTTTGGGAATCACCGGGGAGCTGTTTTTT.

V usage is TRBV4-3 and J usage is TRBJ1-2; D is uncertain. With 0 bases removed from V and 4 bases from J, the gap between germline ends came to 12 bases. There are 15 residues in the CDR3. From germline, CDR1 is LGHNA and CDR2 YSLEER. Here the CDR3 reads CASSQDATASYGYTF. The CDR3 DNA follows: TGCGCCAGCAGCCAAGATGCGACCGCAAGCTATGGCTACACCTTC.

The chain carries TRBV6-5 and TRBJ2-1; TRBD2 is a possible D gene (5 bases). Germline CDR1 and CDR2: MNHEY and SVGAGI. The CDR3 has 15 residues. V was clipped by 6 bases and J by 0 bases, with 12 bases between them. CDR3 in amino acids: CASRLRATSYNEQFF. CDR3 coding DNA: TGTGCCAGCAGATTGCGGGCAACCTCCTACAATGAGCAGTTCTTC.

In its sample, this clonotype was seen many times. V usage is TRBV12-3 or TRBV12-4 and J usage is TRBJ2-2, with 9 bases matching TRBD2. The junction had 9 bases not matched to a gene; V was cut back by 6 bases and J by 1 base. The length of the CDR3 is 17 residues. The chain's CDR3 is CASRGNLAGRNTGELFF. The DNA for the CDR3 is TGTGCCAGCAGGGGTAACCTAGCGGGGCGGAACACCGGGGAGCTGTTTTTT.

V gene TRBV28 combines with J gene TRBJ1-4, with 8 bases lining up with TRBD1. CDR3 length equals 14 residues. Germline V gene lookup returns CDR1 MDHEN and CDR2 SYDVKM. Trimming at V came to 5 bases and at J to 4 bases, leaving 3 bases not matched to a gene. This chain's CDR3 is CASSRQGINEKLFF. The CDR3 nucleotides are TGTGCCAGCAGTCGACAGGGGATTAATGAAAAACTGTTTTTT.

The rearrangement links TRBV10-3 to TRBJ1-6, with a possible D match to TRBD1 (5 bases). Germline CDR1 ENHRY, CDR2 SYGVKD. The CDR3 consists of 13 residues. Trimming shortened V by 9 bases and J by 7 bases, and 13 bases separated the two germline ends. CDR3 sequence (DNA): TGTGCCATAACCGGGACCGTAAATTCACCCCTCCACTTT. Amino acid sequence: CAITGTVNSPLHF.

V and J are TRBV6-6 and TRBJ1-1; D remains unclear. With 2 bases removed from V and 3 bases from J, the gap between germline ends came to 13 bases. Germline V gene sequence: CDR1 MNHNY, CDR2 SVGAGI (reference sequence). CDR3 size: 15 residues. CDR3 in amino acids: CASSYPQQRDTEAFF. The CDR3 DNA is TGTGCCAGCAGTTACCCCCAGCAGCGAGACACTGAAGCTTTCTTT.

The rearrangement uses TRBV10-2 and TRBJ1-5; D is possibly TRBD1 (6 bases). The germline V gene has CDR1 WSHSY and CDR2 SAAADI. V shed 8 bases and J shed 6 bases, with 17 bases lying between them. This CDR3 comprises 14 residues. CDR3 protein: CASQGRGTGQPQHF. Written as DNA, the CDR3 is TGCGCCAGCCAGGGGAGGGGGACGGGTCAGCCCCAGCATTTT.

V is TRBV20-1 and J is TRBJ1-2; 8 bases are a match to TRBD1. This CDR3 spans 14 amino acids. CDR1 and CDR2 (germline): DFQATT, SNEGSKA (reference sequence). Trimming at V came to 6 bases and at J to 3 bases, leaving 9 bases not matched to a gene. CDR3: CSAAKQGVDYGYTF. CDR3 bases: TGCAGTGCAGCAAAACAGGGGGTTGACTATGGCTACACCTTC.

This clonotype was detected only a few times. The chain combines TRBV7-9 with TRBJ2-5; 9 positions match TRBD2. This CDR3 region has 16 residues. The germline CDR1 and CDR2 sequences are SEHNR and FQNEAQ (reference sequence). The V gene end was trimmed by 4 bases and the J gene end by 5 bases; junction bases not matched to a gene: 11. CDR3 bases: TGTGCCAGCAGCTCCGGGAGTAGCGGGAGCCAGGAGACCCAGTACTTC. Translation: CASSSGSSGSQETQYF.

This clonotype was seen more than once but under ten times. V and J are TRBV18 and TRBJ2-3; TRBD1 aligns across 9 bases. Per the germline V gene, CDR1 is KGHSH and CDR2 is LQKENI. V lost 4 bases and J lost 6; bases outside the gene matches: 2. This CDR3 is built from 13 residues. CDR3 loop: CASSRDRVDTQYF. The CDR3 region has the DNA TGTGCCAGCTCACGGGACAGGGTGGATACGCAGTATTTT. The full variable domain, in which reference TRBV18 and TRBJ2-3 provide the parts outside the CDR3, is NAGVMQNPRHLVRRRGQEARLRCSPMKGHSHVYWYRQLPEEGLKFMVYLQKENIIDESGMPKERFSAEFPKEGPSILRIQQVVRGDSAAYFCASSRDRVDTQYFGPGTRLTVL.

The CDR3 protein is CSARGRGRGTDTQYF. In DNA form, the CDR3 reads TGCAGTGCTAGAGGCAGGGGGCGAGGCACAGATACGCAGTATTTT. This chain joins TRBV20-1 and TRBJ2-3; 8 bases agree with TRBD1. The CDR3 totals 15 residues. J lost 1 base, V lost 1 base, and 4 bases had no gene match. Germline CDR1 reads DFQATT; CDR2 reads SNEGSKA (reference sequence).

This clonotype was recorded at least ten times. The chain combines TRBV6-2 or TRBV6-3 with TRBJ2-1; 14 positions match TRBD2. The V gene end was trimmed by 4 bases and the J gene end by 4 bases; junction bases not matched to a gene: 3. Germline CDR1 is MNHEY and CDR2 is SVGEGT. The CDR3 is 16 residues long. The CDR3 protein is CASSSGLAGAYNEQFF. The CDR3, as DNA: TGTGCCAGCAGTTCGGGACTAGCGGGGGCGTACAATGAGCAGTTCTTC.

A few counts support this clonotype. The CDR3 here is CASSLYARGNTIYF. The DNA for the CDR3 is TGTGCCAGCAGCTTATACGCCCGTGGAAACACCATATATTTT. The chain uses TRBV7-2 and TRBJ1-3; D is undetermined. This CDR3 is built from 14 residues. Trimming took off 2 bases at V and 3 bases at J, with 8 bases between the two ends. From germline, CDR1 is SGHTA and CDR2 FQGNSA. Variable domain in full (rest from reference TRBV7-2 and TRBJ1-3): GAGVSQSPSNKVTEKGKDVELRCDPISGHTALYWYRQSLGQGLEFLIYFQGNSAPDKSGLPSDRFSAERTGGSVSTLTIQRTQQEDSAVYLCASSLYARGNTIYFGEGSWLTVV.

This clonotype was counted many times. V and J are TRBV7-9 and TRBJ2-7, with 7 bases identical to TRBD1. CDR3 size: 13 residues. Germline CDR1 reads SEHNR; CDR2 reads FQNEAQ (reference sequence). V was pared by 5 bases and J by 0 bases, with 1 base of the junction left unmatched. CDR3 region: CASSRDSSYEQYF. In DNA, the CDR3 is TGTGCCAGCAGCAGGGACAGCTCCTACGAGCAGTACTTC.